A selection of T cell receptor beta chains follows, all from one sample in a study of blood T cell repertoires in COVID-19. Clones were sequenced by immunoSEQ multiplex PCR, and TCRdb holds only the in-frame ones, with some missing. The table includes roughly 250,000 clones, 70% to 90% detected once. Input material: peripheral blood. All receptors derive from a woman in her thirties or forties with acute or convalescent COVID-19. The CDR3 runs from the conserved cysteine through the conserved F or W. A D gene is named only where the DNA matches it firmly. Clone size appears in some rows only: once, few, many, or a class for an expanded clone.

>TRBV7-6|TRBJ2-3|-|TRBD1
CASSLVGRGTLPDTQYF
TGTGCCAGCAGCTTAGTTGGCAGGGGGACGTTACCAGATACGCAGTATTTT
>TRBV19|TRBJ1-5|once|-
CASSNGRGQHF
TGTGCCAGTAGTAATGGGCGGGGACAGCATTTT
>TRBV5-6|TRBJ1-1|-|TRBD1
CASSLYDRDTEAFF
TGTGCCAGCAGCTTGTACGACAGGGACACTGAAGCTTTCTTT
>TRBV5-4|TRBJ1-2|-|-
CASSRGTTRDYGYTF
TGTGCCAGCAGCAGGGGCACGACCCGGGACTATGGCTACACCTTC
>TRBV29-1|TRBJ2-5|-|-
CSVELGAQAQYF
TGCAGCGTTGAATTAGGGGCCCAGGCCCAGTACTTC
>TRBV30|TRBJ2-2|-|-
CAWINGRAGELFF
TGTGCCTGGATTAACGGCAGGGCCGGGGAGCTGTTTTTT
>TRBV6-5|TRBJ1-3|-|TRBD1
CASSYSYRQGRNTIYF
TGTGCCAGCAGTTACTCTTACCGACAGGGGCGAAACACCATATATTTT
>TRBV5-1|TRBJ1-3|-|-
CASSLSGGADGNTIYF
TGCGCCAGCAGCTTGTCAGGAGGGGCGGATGGAAACACCATATATTTT
>TRBV7-2|TRBJ2-3|-|-
CASSRGALTDTQYF
TGTGCCAGCAGCCGGGGGGCGCTCACAGATACGCAGTATTTT
>TRBV20-1|TRBJ1-2|-|-
CSASHNYGYTF
TGCAGTGCTAGCCATAACTATGGCTACACCTTC
>TRBV19|TRBJ1-4|few|-
CASSIGPTGDLFF
TGTGCCAGTAGTATAGGGCCGACAGGCGACTTGTTTTTT
>TRBV7-9|TRBJ2-3|-|TRBD2
CASSSLAGGTDTQYF
TGTGCCAGCAGCTCTTTAGCGGGGGGCACAGATACGCAGTATTTT
>TRBV10-2|TRBJ1-3|-|-
CASSESTTDSGNTIYF
TGCGCCAGCAGTGAGTCGACCACAGACTCTGGAAACACCATATATTTT
>TRBV5-1|TRBJ1-3|-|TRBD1
CASSLAGQGFNTIYF
TGCGCCAGCAGCTTGGCCGGACAGGGATTCAACACCATATATTTT
>TRBV5-1|TRBJ2-1|-|TRBD2
CASSSSLAGYNEQFF
TGCGCCAGCAGCTCTTCACTAGCGGGATACAATGAGCAGTTCTTC
>TRBV18|TRBJ2-5|-|-
CASSPRGGQETQYF
TGTGCCAGCTCACCACGAGGGGGCCAAGAGACCCAGTACTTC
>TRBV12-3/TRBV12-4|TRBJ1-1|-|-
CASRLYRVTEAFF
TGTGCCAGCAGACTCTACAGGGTCACTGAAGCTTTCTTT
>TRBV4-1|TRBJ2-3|-|TRBD2
CASSPSLAGAGDTQYF
TGCGCCAGCAGCCCGTCACTAGCGGGGGCGGGAGATACGCAGTATTTT
>TRBV30|TRBJ1-2|-|-
CAWSSGVGGYTF
TGTGCCTGGAGTTCCGGGGTGGGCGGCTACACCTTC
>TRBV7-9|TRBJ1-6|once|TRBD1
CASSTYRGFGDSPLHF
TGTGCCAGCAGCACGTACAGGGGATTTGGTGATTCACCCCTCCACTTT
>TRBV5-1|TRBJ2-1|once|-
CASSLALAQNEQFF
TGCGCCAGCAGCTTGGCGTTGGCTCAGAATGAGCAGTTCTTC
>TRBV2|TRBJ2-3|-|TRBD2
CASSLRGASSTDTQYF
TGTGCCAGCAGTTTGCGGGGGGCCTCTAGCACAGATACGCAGTATTTT
>TRBV5-1|TRBJ1-6|-|TRBD1
CASSLEWQGDSPLHF
TGCGCCAGCAGCTTGGAATGGCAGGGGGATTCACCCCTCCACTTT
>TRBV9|TRBJ1-4|-|-
CASSPTGTVEEKLFF
TGTGCCAGCAGCCCAACAGGGACGGTTGAGGAAAAACTGTTTTTT
>TRBV7-8|TRBJ1-1|-|-
CASSFFPDTLNTEAFF
TGTGCCAGCAGCTTCTTTCCGGACACGCTGAACACTGAAGCTTTCTTT
>TRBV5-6|TRBJ2-3|-|-
CASAWEGRGRDTQYF
TGTGCCAGCGCTTGGGAAGGGCGGGGACGGGATACGCAGTATTTT
>TRBV9|TRBJ2-5|once|-
CASSVDPVPETQYF
TGTGCCAGCAGCGTAGATCCAGTCCCCGAGACCCAGTACTTC
>TRBV6-5|TRBJ2-5|-|-
CASSYGGLGERETQYF
TGTGCCAGCAGTTACGGGGGGTTAGGGGAACGGGAGACCCAGTACTTC
>TRBV6-5|TRBJ1-5|-|-
CASSPRGRIQPQHF
TGTGCCAGCAGTCCCCGGGGGAGGATTCAGCCCCAGCATTTT
>TRBV18|TRBJ2-3|-|-
CASSPPWASSTDTQYF
TGTGCCAGCTCACCACCGTGGGCCTCTAGCACAGATACGCAGTATTTT
>TRBV5-4|TRBJ1-2|-|-
CASSLDRAGGYTF
TGTGCCAGCAGCTTGGACAGGGCAGGAGGCTACACCTTC
>TRBV3-1/TRBV3-2|TRBJ1-5|once|TRBD1
CASSQAGTGGNQPQHF
TGTGCCAGCAGCCAGGCCGGGACAGGGGGGAATCAGCCCCAGCATTTT
>TRBV4-2|TRBJ1-3|-|-
CASSQDHSESFSGNTIYF
TGTGCCAGCAGCCAAGATCACTCCGAGAGCTTCTCTGGAAACACCATATATTTT
>TRBV21-1|TRBJ1-2|-|-
CASSNGRSSANYGYTF
TGTGCCAGCAGCAATGGCCGGAGCTCAGCTAACTATGGCTACACCTTC
>TRBV6-4|TRBJ2-2|-|TRBD1
CASSPGQGGGELFF
TGTGCCAGCTCACCGGGACAGGGTGGTGGGGAGCTGTTTTTT
>TRBV4-1|TRBJ1-3|-|-
CASSQATTAPGNTIYF
TGCGCCAGCAGCCAAGCAACGACAGCTCCTGGAAACACCATATATTTT
>TRBV11-2|TRBJ1-1|-|-
CASSLVGGRVNTEAFF
TGTGCCAGCAGCTTAGTAGGTGGCAGGGTGAACACTGAAGCTTTCTTT
>TRBV9|TRBJ1-5|-|TRBD1
CASSVGGQSNQPQHF
TGTGCCAGCAGCGTAGGGGGACAGAGCAATCAGCCCCAGCATTTT
>TRBV9|TRBJ2-3|-|TRBD2
CASSAGLAGTTDTQYF
TGTGCCAGCAGCGCCGGACTAGCGGGGACCACAGATACGCAGTATTTT
>TRBV30|TRBJ1-1|once|-
CAWIGQPNTEAFF
TGTGCCTGGATCGGACAGCCGAACACTGAAGCTTTCTTT
>TRBV6-5|TRBJ1-1|-|-
CASSWTEATEAFF
TGTGCCAGCAGTTGGACAGAAGCAACTGAAGCTTTCTTT
>TRBV7-8|TRBJ2-1|-|-
CASSFQKYNEQFF
TGTGCCAGCAGCTTCCAGAAGTACAATGAGCAGTTCTTC
>TRBV30|TRBJ1-2|-|-
CAWSIGQDGYTF
TGTGCCTGGAGTATCGGCCAGGATGGCTACACCTTC
>TRBV2|TRBJ2-3|-|-
CASSSTGTRPTDTQYF
TGTGCCAGCTCTTCTACTGGGACTCGACCCACAGATACGCAGTATTTT
>TRBV7-6|TRBJ2-5|-|TRBD2
CASSLNAGSGGGTQYF
TGTGCCAGCAGCCTAAACGCCGGTAGCGGGGGTGGGACCCAGTACTTC
>TRBV30|TRBJ1-5|many|TRBD1
CAWAGGFNQPQHF
TGTGCCTGGGCAGGGGGTTTCAATCAGCCCCAGCATTTT
>TRBV18|TRBJ1-1|-|TRBD1
CASGQVNTEAFF
TGTGCCAGCGGACAGGTCAACACTGAAGCTTTCTTT
>TRBV6-6|TRBJ1-2|-|TRBD1
CASSLTGGGYGYTF
TGTGCCAGCAGCCTAACAGGGGGCGGGTATGGCTACACCTTC
>TRBV6-5|TRBJ1-5|-|-
CATLSYSNQPQHF
TGTGCCACCTTGAGCTATAGCAATCAGCCCCAGCATTTT
>TRBV24-1|TRBJ1-2|once|-
CATTEGEDYGYTF
TGTGCCACCACTGAAGGGGAGGACTATGGCTACACCTTC